This T cell receptor beta chain was sequenced during a study of neurological immune-mediated disorders. Sample time point: technical triplicate 3. Sorted libraries were derived from 850,000 to 1,000,000 CD4+ or CD8+ T cells. The CDR3 runs to 13 residues. Trimming at V came to 6 bases and at J to 10 bases, leaving 6 bases not matched to a gene. CDR1 is DFQATT and CDR2 is SNEGSKA in the germline V gene (reference sequence). Relative to its sample, this clonotype is medium-sized. MiXCR, run by TCRdb on the 5' RACE reads, gives a single entry per CDR3 protein. This table holds approximately 28,000 distinct CDR3 sequences, approximately 15% found once.

Sequenced: CD4+ T cells from blood. The sequence was collected from a female donor with HTLV-1-associated myelopathy (HAM/TSP). The J gene is TRBJ2-1, the V gene TRBV20-1; 13 bases match TRBD2. The CDR3, as DNA: TGCAGTGCCGGGGCGACTAGCGGGGGGGAGCAGTTCTTC. Translating gives CSAGATSGGEQFF.